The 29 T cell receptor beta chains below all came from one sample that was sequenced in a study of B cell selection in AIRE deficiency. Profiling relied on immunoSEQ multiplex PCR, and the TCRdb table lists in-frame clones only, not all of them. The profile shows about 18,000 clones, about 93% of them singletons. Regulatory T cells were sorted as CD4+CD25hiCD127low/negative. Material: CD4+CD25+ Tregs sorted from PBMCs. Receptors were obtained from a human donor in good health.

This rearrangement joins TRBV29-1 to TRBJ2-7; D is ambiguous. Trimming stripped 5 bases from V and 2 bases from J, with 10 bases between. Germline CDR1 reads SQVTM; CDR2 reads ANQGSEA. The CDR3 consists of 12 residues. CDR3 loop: CSVNTETYEQYF. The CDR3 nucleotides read TGCAGCGTTAATACTGAAACCTACGAGCAGTACTTC.

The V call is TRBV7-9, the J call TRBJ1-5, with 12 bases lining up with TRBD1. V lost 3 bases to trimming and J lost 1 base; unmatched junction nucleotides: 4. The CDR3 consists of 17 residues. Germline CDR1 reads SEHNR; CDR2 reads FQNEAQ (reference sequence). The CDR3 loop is CASSLGQGAESNQPQHF. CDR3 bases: TGTGCCAGCAGCTTGGGACAGGGGGCCGAAAGCAATCAGCCCCAGCATTTT.

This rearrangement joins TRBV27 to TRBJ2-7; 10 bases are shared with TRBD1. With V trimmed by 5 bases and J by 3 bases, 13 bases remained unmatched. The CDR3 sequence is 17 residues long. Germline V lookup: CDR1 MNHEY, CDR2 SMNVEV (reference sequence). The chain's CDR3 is CASSRKLPGQGSYEQYF. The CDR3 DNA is TGTGCCAGCAGTAGAAAATTACCGGGACAGGGGAGCTACGAGCAGTACTTC.

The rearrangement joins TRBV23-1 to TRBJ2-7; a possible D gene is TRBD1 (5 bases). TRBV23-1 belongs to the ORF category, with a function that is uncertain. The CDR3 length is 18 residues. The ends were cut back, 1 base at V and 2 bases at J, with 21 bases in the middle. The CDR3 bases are TGCGCCAGCAGTCAATGGGGCGTTTTCAGGGAAAGGCCCTACGAGCAGTACTTC. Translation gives CASSQWGVFRERPYEQYF.

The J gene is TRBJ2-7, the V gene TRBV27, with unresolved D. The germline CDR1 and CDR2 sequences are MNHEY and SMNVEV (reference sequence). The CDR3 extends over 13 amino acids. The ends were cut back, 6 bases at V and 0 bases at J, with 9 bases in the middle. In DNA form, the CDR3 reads TGTGCCAGCAGCCGTCGGGCCTCCTACGAGCAGTACTTC. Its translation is CASSRRASYEQYF.

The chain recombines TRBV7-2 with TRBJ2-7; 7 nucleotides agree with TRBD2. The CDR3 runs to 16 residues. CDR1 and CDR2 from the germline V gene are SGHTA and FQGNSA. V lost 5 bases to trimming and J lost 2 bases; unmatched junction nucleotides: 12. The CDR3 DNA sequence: TGTGCCAGCAGCCCGGGGGGTTTACGGGCCACCTACGAGCAGTACTTC. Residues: CASSPGGLRATYEQYF.

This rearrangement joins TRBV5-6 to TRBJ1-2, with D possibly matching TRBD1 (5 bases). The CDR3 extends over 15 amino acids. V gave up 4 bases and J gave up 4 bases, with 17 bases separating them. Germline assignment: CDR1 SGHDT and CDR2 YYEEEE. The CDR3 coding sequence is TGTGCCAGCAGCCGCCCGACGCAGGGAGCCTATGGCTACACCTTC. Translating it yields CASSRPTQGAYGYTF.

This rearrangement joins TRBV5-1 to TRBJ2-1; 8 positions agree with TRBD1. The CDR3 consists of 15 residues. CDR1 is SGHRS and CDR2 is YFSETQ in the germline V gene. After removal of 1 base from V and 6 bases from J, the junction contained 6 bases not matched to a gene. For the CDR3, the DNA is TGCGCCAGCAGCTTGCAGGGGGCAAGGGGCAATGAGCAGTTCTTC. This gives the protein CASSLQGARGNEQFF.

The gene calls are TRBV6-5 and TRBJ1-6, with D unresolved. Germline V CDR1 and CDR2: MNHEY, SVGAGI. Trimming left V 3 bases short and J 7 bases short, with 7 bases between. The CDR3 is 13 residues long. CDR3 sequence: CASSYSGNSPLHF. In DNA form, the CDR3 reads TGTGCCAGCAGTTATTCCGGGAATTCACCCCTCCACTTT.

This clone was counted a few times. Here the CDR3 DNA reads TGTGCCAGCAGTCGACAAGAACTAGATTATGGCTACACCTTC. It is translated as CASSRQELDYGYTF. This chain connects TRBV28 to TRBJ1-2, with D uncertain. Germline CDR1 MDHEN, CDR2 SYDVKM. The germline V and J ends were trimmed by 5 bases and 5 bases, with 15 bases remaining between them. CDR3 length: 14 residues.

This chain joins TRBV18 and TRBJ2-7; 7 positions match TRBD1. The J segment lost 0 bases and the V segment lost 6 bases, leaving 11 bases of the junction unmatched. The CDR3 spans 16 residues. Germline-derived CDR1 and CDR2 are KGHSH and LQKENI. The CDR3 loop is CASSRGTAESSYEQYF. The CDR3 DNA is TGTGCCAGCTCGAGAGGGACAGCCGAGAGCTCCTACGAGCAGTACTTC.

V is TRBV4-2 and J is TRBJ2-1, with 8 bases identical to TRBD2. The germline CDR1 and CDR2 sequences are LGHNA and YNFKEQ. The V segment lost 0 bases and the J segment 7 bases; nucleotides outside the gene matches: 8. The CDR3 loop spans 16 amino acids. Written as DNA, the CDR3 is TGTGCCAGCAGCCAAGACTGGGCGGGAGGAAGGAATGAGCAGTTCTTC. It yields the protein CASSQDWAGGRNEQFF.

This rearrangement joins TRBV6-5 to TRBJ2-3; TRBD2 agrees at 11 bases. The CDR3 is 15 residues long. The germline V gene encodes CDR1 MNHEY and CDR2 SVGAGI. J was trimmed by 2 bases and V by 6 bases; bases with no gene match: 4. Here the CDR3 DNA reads TGTGCCAGCAGCCTTAGCGGGAGGGCCACAGATACGCAGTATTTT. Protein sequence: CASSLSGRATDTQYF.

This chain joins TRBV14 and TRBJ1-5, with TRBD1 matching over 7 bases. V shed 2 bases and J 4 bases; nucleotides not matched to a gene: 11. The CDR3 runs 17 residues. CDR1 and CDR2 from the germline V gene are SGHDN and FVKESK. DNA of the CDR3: TGTGCCAGCAGCCAAACAGAACACAGGGGTGGGAATCAGCCCCAGCATTTT. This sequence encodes CASSQTEHRGGNQPQHF.

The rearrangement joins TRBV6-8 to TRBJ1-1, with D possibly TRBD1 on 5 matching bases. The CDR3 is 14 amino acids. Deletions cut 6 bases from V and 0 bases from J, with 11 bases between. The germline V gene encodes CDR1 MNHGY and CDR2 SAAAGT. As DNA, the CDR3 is TGTGCCAGCAGGTCCGGACACCTGAACACTGAAGCTTTCTTT. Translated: CASRSGHLNTEAFF.

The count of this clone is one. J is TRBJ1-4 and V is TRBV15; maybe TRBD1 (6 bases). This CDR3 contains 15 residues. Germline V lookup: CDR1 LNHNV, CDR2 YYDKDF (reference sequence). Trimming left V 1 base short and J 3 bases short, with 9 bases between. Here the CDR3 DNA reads TGTGCCACCAGCAGAGCGGGGGCGGCTAATGAAAAACTGTTTTTT. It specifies CATSRAGAANEKLFF. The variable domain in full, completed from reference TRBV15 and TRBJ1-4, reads DAMVIQNPRYQVTQFGKPVTLSCSQTLNHNVMYWYQQKSSQAPKLLFHYYDKDFNNEADTPDNFQSRRPNTSFCFLDIRSPGLGDTAMYLCATSRAGAANEKLFFGSGTQLSVL.

This CDR3 is CASSPGYTDTQYF. The CDR3 nucleotides read TGTGCCAGCAGCCCGGGGTACACAGATACGCAGTATTTT. The genes are TRBV2 and TRBJ2-3; D may be TRBD2 (5 bases). Trimming pared 6 bases from V and 2 bases from J, leaving 9 bases between. Germline V CDR1 and CDR2: SNHLY, FYNNEI. CDR3 length: 13 residues.

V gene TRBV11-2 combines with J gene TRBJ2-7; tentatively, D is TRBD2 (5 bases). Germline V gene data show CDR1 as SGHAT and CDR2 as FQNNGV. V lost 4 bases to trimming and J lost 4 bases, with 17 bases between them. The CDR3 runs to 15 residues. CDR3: CASSYQTGSFYEQYF. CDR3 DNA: TGTGCCAGCAGCTACCAGACGGGAAGTTTTTACGAGCAGTACTTC.

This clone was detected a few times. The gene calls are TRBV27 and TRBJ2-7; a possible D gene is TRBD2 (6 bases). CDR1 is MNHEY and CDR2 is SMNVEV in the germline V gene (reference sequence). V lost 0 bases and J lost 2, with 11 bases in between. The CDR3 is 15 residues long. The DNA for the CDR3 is TGTGCCAGCAGTTTATCGTGGCGGGACCCCTACGAGCAGTACTTC. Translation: CASSLSWRDPYEQYF.

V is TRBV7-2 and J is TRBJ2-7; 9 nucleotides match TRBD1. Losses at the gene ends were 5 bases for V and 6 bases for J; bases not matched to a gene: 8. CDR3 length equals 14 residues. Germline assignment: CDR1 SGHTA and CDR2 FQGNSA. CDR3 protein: CASSPGDREGEQYF. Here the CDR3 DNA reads TGTGCCAGCAGCCCAGGGGACAGGGAGGGCGAGCAGTACTTC. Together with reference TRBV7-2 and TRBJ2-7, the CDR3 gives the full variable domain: GAGVSQSPSNKVTEKGKDVELRCDPISGHTALYWYRQSLGQGLEFLIYFQGNSAPDKSGLPSDRFSAERTGGSVSTLTIQRTQQEDSAVYLCASSPGDREGEQYFGPGTRLTVT.

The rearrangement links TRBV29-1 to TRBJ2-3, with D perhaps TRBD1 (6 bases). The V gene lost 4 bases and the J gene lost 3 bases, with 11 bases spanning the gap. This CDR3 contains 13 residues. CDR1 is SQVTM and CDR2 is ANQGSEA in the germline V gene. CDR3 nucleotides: TGCAGCGTTGCCCGGGACACAACAGATACGCAGTATTTT. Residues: CSVARDTTDTQYF.

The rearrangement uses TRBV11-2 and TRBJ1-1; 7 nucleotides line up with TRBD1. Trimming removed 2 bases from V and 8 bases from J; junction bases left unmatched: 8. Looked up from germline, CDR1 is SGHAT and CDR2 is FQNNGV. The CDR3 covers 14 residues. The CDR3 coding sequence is TGTGCCAGCAGCTTAAAAGGGGGCGACAGGGAAGCTTTCTTT. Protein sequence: CASSLKGGDREAFF.

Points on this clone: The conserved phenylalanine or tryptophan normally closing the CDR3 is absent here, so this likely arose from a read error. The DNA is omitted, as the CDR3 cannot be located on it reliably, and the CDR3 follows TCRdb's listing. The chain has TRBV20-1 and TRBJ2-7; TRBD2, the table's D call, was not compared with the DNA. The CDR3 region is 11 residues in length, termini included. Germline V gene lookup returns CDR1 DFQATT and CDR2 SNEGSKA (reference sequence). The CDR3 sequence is CSARNAGAPGY.

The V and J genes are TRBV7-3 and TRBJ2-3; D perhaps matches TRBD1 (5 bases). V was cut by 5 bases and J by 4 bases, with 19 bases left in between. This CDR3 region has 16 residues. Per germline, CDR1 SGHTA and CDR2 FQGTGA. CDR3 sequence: CASSPSGPQAADTQYF. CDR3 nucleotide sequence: TGTGCCAGCAGCCCCTCCGGGCCACAGGCGGCAGATACGCAGTATTTT.

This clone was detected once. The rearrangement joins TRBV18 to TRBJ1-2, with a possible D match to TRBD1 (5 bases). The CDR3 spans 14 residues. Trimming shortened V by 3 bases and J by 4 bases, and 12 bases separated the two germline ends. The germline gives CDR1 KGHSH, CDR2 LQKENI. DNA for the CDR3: TGTGCCAGCTCACCTGAGGGGAGCGGCTATGGCTACACCTTC. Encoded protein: CASSPEGSGYGYTF.

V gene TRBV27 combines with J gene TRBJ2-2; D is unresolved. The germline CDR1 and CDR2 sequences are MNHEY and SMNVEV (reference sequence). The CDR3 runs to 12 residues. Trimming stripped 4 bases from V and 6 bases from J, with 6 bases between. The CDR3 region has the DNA TGTGCCAGCAGTTCCGTATCCGGGGAGCTGTTTTTT. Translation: CASSSVSGELFF.

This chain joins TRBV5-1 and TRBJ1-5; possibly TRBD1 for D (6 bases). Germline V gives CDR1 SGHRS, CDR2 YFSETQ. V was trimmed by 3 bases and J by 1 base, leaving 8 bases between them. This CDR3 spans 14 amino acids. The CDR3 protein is CASSSGQSNQPQHF. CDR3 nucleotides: TGCGCCAGCAGCTCTGGACAGAGCAATCAGCCCCAGCATTTT.

This CDR3 reads CASSLSRGETYEQYF. The CDR3 nucleotides are TGTGCCAGCAGTTTATCGCGGGGGGAAACCTACGAGCAGTACTTC. The chain joins TRBV27 to TRBJ2-7; the match to TRBD2 covers 8 bases. V gave up 0 bases and J gave up 2 bases; unmatched junction bases: 3. CDR3 size: 15 residues. CDR1 and CDR2 from the germline V gene are MNHEY and SMNVEV (reference sequence).

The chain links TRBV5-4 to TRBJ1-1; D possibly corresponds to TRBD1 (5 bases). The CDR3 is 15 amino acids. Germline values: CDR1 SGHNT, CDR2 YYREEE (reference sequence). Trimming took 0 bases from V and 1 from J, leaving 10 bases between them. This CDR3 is CASSLAGLGNTEAFF. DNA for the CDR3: TGTGCCAGCAGCTTGGCGGGACTGGGGAACACTGAAGCTTTCTTT. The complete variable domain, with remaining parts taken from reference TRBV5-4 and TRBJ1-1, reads ETGVTQSPTHLIKTRGQQVTLRCSSQSGHNTVSWYQQALGQGPQFIFQYYREEENGRGNFPPRFSGLQFPNYSSELNVNALELDDSALYLCASSLAGLGNTEAFFGQGTRLTVV.